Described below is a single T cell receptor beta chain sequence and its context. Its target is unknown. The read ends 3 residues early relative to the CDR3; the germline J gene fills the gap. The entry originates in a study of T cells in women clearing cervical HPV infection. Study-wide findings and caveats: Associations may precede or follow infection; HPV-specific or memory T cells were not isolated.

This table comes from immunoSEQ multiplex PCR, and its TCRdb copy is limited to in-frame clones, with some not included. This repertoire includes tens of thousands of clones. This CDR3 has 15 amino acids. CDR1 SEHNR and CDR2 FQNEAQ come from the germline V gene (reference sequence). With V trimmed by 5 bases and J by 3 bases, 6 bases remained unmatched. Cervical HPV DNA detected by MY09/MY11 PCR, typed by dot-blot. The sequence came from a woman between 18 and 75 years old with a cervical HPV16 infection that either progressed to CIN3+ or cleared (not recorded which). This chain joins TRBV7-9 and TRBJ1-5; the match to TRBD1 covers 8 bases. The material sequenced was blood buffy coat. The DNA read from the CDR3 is TGTGCCAGCAGCACGGACAGGGAGGACAATCAGCCC. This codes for CASSTDREDNQP. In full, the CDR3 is CASSTDREDNQPQHF.